The 10 T cell receptor beta chains reported below all come from one sample, sequenced in a study of blood T cell repertoires in COVID-19. The protocol was immunoSEQ multiplex PCR, while the TCRdb copy is restricted to in-frame clones and leaves out a portion. The sample shows 100,000 or so clones, 70% to 90% of them seen only once. Sequencing was done on a sample of peripheral blood. Receptor source: a human donor in a cohort sampled during active COVID-19.

V usage is TRBV11-2 and J usage is TRBJ1-6, with 8 bases identical to TRBD1. There are 15 residues in the CDR3. V shed 1 base, J shed 9 bases, and the junction held 5 bases outside the gene matches. Germline V lookup: CDR1 SGHAT, CDR2 FQNNGV. CDR3 bases: TGTGCCAGCAGCTTAGTCGACAGGGGAGCTTCACCCCTCCACTTT. Translated, it gives CASSLVDRGASPLHF.

This clone was counted a few times. The rearrangement joins TRBV19 to TRBJ2-7, with 8 bases identical to TRBD2. V shed 6 bases and J 7 bases; nucleotides not matched to a gene: 14. The CDR3 is 15 residues long. Germline V gives CDR1 LNHDA, CDR2 SQIVND (reference sequence). In nucleotides, the CDR3 is TGTGCCAGTAGCCAGCGGGGAGCGGGAGTGCCTGAGCAGTACTTC. This sequence encodes CASSQRGAGVPEQYF.

As to this clone: One end of the junction does not line up with germline, which may come from a read error. V and J are TRBV2 and TRBJ2-1, with 7 bases aligning to TRBD1. CDR1 SNHLY and CDR2 FYNNEI come from the germline V gene. This CDR3 contains 15 residues. The CDR3 is CASTEVGGTGNEQFF. The CDR3 nucleotides read TGTGCGAGCACCGAGGTAGGGGGCACAGGTAATGAGCAGTTCTTC.

The chain employs TRBV29-1 and TRBJ1-1, with 7 bases fitting TRBD1. J lost 1 base, V lost 4 bases, and 9 bases had no gene match. Germline lookup yields CDR1 SQVTM and CDR2 ANQGSEA. This CDR3 contains 15 residues. CDR3 in amino acids: CSVARRNRGNTEAFF. CDR3 bases: TGCAGCGTTGCTCGGCGGAACAGGGGGAACACTGAAGCTTTCTTT.

J is TRBJ2-2 and V is TRBV19; TRBD2 agrees at 7 bases. The germline gives CDR1 LNHDA, CDR2 SQIVND (reference sequence). The junction had 8 bases not matched to a gene; V was cut back by 4 bases and J by 3 bases. CDR3 size: 16 residues. The CDR3 sequence: CASSSYGRADTGELFF. CDR3 nucleotides: TGTGCCAGTAGTAGTTATGGGAGGGCCGACACCGGGGAGCTGTTTTTT.

The V gene is TRBV10-2, the J gene TRBJ2-2, with 7 bases aligning to TRBD2. Looked up from germline, CDR1 is WSHSY and CDR2 is SAAADI. This CDR3 is 13 amino acids long. With V trimmed by 8 bases and J by 2 bases, 2 bases remained unmatched. CDR3 nucleotide sequence: TGCGCCAGCCGGGACTATAACACCGGGGAGCTGTTTTTT. Encoded protein: CASRDYNTGELFF.

The chain has TRBV18 and TRBJ2-3; 15 nucleotides align to TRBD2. Germline loops: CDR1 KGHSH, CDR2 LQKENI. V gave up 1 base and J gave up 4 bases; unmatched junction bases: 18. The CDR3 is 22 residues long. CDR3 protein: CASSPLNLGISGLAGGPDTQYF. CDR3 nucleotide sequence: TGTGCCAGCTCACCACTGAATTTGGGCATTTCGGGACTAGCGGGAGGTCCAGATACGCAGTATTTT. Full variable domain (rest looked up from reference TRBV18 and TRBJ2-3): NAGVMQNPRHLVRRRGQEARLRCSPMKGHSHVYWYRQLPEEGLKFMVYLQKENIIDESGMPKERFSAEFPKEGPSILRIQQVVRGDSAAYFCASSPLNLGISGLAGGPDTQYFGPGTRLTVL.

The chain recombines TRBV11-1 with TRBJ2-5; no firm D call. Trimming took 3 bases from V and 2 from J, leaving 7 bases between them. CDR1 is SGHAT, CDR2 FQDESV, per germline (reference sequence). The CDR3 has 13 amino acids. CDR3 protein: CASSFSTQETQYF. The CDR3 region has the DNA TGTGCCAGCAGCTTTAGCACTCAAGAGACCCAGTACTTC. Supplemented by reference TRBV11-1 and TRBJ2-5, the full variable domain reads EAEVAQSPRYKITEKSQAVAFWCDPISGHATLYWYRQILGQGPELLVQFQDESVVDDSQLPKDRFSAERLKGVDSTLKIQPAELGDSAMYLCASSFSTQETQYFGPGTRLLVL.

J is TRBJ1-5 and V is TRBV19; 7 nucleotides agree with TRBD1. From germline, CDR1 is LNHDA and CDR2 SQIVND (reference sequence). V was pared by 7 bases and J by 5 bases, with 8 bases of the junction left unmatched. The CDR3 is 14 residues long. DNA of the CDR3: TGTGCCAGTACGGCCGGGACAGCTTATCAGCCCCAGCATTTT. It yields the protein CASTAGTAYQPQHF.

In DNA form, the CDR3 reads TGTGCCAGCAGCCCCGGGACAGGGCGTTCCTCTGGAAACACCATATATTTT. Its translation: CASSPGTGRSSGNTIYF. V usage is TRBV5-4 and J usage is TRBJ1-3, with 9 bases matching TRBD1. Trimming at V came to 4 bases and at J to 0 bases, leaving 8 bases not matched to a gene. This CDR3 spans 17 amino acids. Germline V lookup: CDR1 SGHNT, CDR2 YYREEE (reference sequence).